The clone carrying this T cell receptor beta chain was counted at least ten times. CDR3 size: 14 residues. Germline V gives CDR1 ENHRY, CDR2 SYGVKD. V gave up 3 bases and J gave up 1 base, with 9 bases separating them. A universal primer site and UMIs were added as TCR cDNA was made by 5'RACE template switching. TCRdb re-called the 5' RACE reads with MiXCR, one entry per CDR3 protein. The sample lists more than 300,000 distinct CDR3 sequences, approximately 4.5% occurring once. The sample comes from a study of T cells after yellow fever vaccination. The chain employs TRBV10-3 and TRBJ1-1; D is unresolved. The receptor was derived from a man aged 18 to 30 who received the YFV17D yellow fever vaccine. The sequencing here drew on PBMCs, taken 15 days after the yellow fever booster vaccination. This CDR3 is CAISDSQGNTEAFF. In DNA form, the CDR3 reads TGTGCCATCAGTGATTCCCAAGGGAACACTGAAGCTTTCTTT.